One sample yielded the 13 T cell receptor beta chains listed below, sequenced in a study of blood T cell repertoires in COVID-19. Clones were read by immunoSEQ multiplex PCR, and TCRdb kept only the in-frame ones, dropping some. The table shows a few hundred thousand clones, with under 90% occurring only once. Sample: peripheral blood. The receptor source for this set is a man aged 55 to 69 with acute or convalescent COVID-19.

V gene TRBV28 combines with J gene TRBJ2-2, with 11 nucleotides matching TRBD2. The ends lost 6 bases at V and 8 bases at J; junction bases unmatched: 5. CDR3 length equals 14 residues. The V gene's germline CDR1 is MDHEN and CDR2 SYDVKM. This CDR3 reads CASSVSGRGGELFF. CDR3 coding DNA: TGTGCCAGCAGCGTTAGCGGGAGGGGAGGGGAGCTGTTTTTT.

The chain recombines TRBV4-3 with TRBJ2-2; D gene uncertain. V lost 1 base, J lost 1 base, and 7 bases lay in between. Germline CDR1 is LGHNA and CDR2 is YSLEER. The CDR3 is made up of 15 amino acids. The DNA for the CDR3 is TGCGCCAGCAGCCAAGGCCAGGTGAACACCGGGGAGCTGTTTTTT. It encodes CASSQGQVNTGELFF.

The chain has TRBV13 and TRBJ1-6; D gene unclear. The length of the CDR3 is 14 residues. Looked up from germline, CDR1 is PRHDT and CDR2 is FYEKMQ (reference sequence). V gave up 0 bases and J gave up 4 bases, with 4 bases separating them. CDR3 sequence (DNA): TGTGCCAGCAGCTTAGGGGCTTATAATTCACCCCTCCACTTT. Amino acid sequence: CASSLGAYNSPLHF.

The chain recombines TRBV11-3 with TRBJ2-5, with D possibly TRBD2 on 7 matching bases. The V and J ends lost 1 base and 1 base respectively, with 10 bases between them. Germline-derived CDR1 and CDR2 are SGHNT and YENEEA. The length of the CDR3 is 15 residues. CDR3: CASSLGGGGQETQYF. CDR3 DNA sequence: TGTGCCAGCAGCTTAGGGGGAGGGGGCCAAGAGACCCAGTACTTC.

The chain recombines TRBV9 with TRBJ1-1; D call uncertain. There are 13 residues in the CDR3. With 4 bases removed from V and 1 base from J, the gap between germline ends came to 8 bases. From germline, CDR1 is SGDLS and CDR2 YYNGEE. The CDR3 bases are TGTGCCAGCAGCCTTACAGCGAACACTGAAGCTTTCTTT. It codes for CASSLTANTEAFF.

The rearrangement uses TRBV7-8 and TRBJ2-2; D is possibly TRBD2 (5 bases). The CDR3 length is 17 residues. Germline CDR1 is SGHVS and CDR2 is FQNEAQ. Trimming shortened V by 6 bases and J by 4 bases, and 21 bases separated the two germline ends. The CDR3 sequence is CASRPVTSGFSTGELFF. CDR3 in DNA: TGTGCCAGCAGACCAGTGACTTCGGGGTTTAGCACCGGGGAGCTGTTTTTT.

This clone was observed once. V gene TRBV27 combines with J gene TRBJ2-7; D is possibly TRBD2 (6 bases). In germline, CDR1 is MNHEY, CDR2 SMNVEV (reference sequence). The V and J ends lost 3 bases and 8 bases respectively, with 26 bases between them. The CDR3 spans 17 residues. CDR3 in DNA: TGTGCCAGCAGTTTTGGCGGAGCGACTACTCCGGGACTCAAGCAGTACTTC. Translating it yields CASSFGGATTPGLKQYF.

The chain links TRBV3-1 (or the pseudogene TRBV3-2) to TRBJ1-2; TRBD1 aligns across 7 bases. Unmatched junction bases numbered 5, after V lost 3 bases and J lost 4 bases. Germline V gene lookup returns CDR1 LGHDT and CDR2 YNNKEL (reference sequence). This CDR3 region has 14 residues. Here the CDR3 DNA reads TGTGCCAGCAGCCATCGACAGGGTAGCTATGGCTACACCTTC. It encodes CASSHRQGSYGYTF.

CDR3 sequence: CASSELIWTGGLNQPQHF. The DNA for the CDR3 is TGTGCCAGCAGTGAACTAATCTGGACAGGCGGGCTCAATCAGCCCCAGCATTTT. V usage is TRBV6-1 and J usage is TRBJ1-5, with 7 bases identical to TRBD1. Germline CDR1 is MNHNS and CDR2 is SASEGT. This CDR3 has 18 amino acids. V shed 2 bases and J 3 bases; nucleotides not matched to a gene: 13.

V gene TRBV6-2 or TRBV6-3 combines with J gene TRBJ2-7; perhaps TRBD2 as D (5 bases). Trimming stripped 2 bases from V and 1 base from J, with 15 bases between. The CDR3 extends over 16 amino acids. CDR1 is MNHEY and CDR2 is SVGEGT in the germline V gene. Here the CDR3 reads CASSYHRREPSYEQYF. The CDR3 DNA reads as TGTGCCAGCAGTTACCACCGTCGGGAACCATCCTACGAGCAGTACTTC.

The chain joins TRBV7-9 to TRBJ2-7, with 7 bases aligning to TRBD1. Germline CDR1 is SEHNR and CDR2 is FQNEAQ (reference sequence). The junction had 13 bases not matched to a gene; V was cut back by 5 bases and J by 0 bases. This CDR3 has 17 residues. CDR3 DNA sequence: TGTGCCAGCAGCCGGGGACAGACTTCACCCAGCTCCTACGAGCAGTACTTC. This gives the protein CASSRGQTSPSSYEQYF.

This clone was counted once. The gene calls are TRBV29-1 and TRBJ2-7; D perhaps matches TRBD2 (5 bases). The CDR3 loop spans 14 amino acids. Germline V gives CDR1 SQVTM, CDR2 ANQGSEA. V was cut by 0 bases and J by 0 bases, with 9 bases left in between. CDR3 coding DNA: TGCAGCGTTGAAGATGCGGGTTACTCCTACGAGCAGTACTTC. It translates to CSVEDAGYSYEQYF.

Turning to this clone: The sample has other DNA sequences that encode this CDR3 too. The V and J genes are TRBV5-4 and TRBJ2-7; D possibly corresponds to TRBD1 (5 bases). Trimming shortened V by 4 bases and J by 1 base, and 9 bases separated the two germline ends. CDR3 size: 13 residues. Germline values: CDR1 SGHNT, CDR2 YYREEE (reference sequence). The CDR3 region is CASSLAGSYEQYF. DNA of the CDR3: TGTGCCAGCAGCCTGGCAGGGTCCTACGAGCAGTACTTC.